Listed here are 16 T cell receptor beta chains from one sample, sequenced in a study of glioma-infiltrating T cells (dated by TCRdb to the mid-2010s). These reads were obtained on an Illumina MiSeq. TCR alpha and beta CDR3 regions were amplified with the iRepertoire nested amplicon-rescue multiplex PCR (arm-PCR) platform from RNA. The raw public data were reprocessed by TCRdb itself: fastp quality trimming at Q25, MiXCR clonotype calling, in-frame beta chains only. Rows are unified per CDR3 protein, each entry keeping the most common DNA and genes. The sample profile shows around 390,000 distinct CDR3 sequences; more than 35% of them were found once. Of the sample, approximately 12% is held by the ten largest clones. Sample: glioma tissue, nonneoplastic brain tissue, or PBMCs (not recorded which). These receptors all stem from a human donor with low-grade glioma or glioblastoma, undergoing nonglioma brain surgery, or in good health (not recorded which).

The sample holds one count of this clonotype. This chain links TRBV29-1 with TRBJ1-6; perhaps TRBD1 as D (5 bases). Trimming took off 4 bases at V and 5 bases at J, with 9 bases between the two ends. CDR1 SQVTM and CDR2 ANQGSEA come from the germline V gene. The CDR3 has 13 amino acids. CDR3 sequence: CSVGAGDNSPLHF. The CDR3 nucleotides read TGCAGCGTTGGGGCGGGGGATAATTCACCCCTCCACTTT.

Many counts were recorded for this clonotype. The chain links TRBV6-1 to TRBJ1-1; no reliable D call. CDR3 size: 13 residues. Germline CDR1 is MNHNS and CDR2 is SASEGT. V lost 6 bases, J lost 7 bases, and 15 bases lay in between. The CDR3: CASSPWAAHEAFF. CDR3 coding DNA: TGTGCCAGCAGCCCCTGGGCGGCCCATGAAGCTTTCTTT.

In nucleotides, the CDR3 is TGCAGTGCTCAATCCGGGACAATCTCCTACGAGCAGTACTTC. The encoded protein is CSAQSGTISYEQYF. V and J are TRBV20-1 and TRBJ2-7, with a tentative D call TRBD1 (6 bases). Trimming left V 5 bases short and J 0 bases short, with 14 bases between. The CDR3 has 14 residues. Germline V gives CDR1 DFQATT, CDR2 SNEGSKA (reference sequence).

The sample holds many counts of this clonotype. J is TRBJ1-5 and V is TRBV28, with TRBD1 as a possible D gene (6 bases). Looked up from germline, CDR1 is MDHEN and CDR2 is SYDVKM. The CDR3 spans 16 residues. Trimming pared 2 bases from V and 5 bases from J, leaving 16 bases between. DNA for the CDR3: TGTGCCAGCAGTTTAGGGGGGCTCCTGGGGGATCAGCCCCAGCATTTT. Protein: CASSLGGLLGDQPQHF.

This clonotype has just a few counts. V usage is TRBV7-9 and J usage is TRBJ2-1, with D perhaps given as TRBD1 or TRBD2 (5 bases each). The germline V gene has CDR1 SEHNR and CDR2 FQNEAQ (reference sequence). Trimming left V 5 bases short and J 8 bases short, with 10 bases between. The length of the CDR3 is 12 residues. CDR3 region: CASSRDRDEQFF. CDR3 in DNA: TGTGCCAGCAGCCGGGACCGGGATGAGCAGTTCTTC. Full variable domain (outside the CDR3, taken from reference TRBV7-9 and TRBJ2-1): DTGVSQNPRHKITKRGQNVTFRCDPISEHNRLYWYRQTLGQGPEFLTYFQNEAQLEKSRLLSDRFSAERPKGSFSTLEIQRTEQGDSAMYLCASSRDRDEQFFGPGTRLTVL.

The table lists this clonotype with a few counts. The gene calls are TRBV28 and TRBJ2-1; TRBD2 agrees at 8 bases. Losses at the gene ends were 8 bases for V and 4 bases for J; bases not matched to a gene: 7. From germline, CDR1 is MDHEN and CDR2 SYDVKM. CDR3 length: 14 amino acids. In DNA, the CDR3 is TGTGCCAGCTCTGTAGCGGGACTTTACAATGAGCAGTTCTTC. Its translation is CASSVAGLYNEQFF. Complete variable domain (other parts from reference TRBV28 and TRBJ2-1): DVKVTQSSRYLVKRTGEKVFLECVQDMDHENMFWYRQDPGLGLRLIYFSYDVKMKEKGDIPEGYSVSREKKERFSLILESASTNQTSMYLCASSVAGLYNEQFFGPGTRLTVL.

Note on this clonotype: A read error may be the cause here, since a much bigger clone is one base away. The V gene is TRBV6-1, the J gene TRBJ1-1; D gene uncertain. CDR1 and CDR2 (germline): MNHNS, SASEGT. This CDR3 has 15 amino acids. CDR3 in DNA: TGTGCCAGCAGTGAAGGCAGCGGCTTGGGCACTAAAGCTTTCTTT. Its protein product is CASSEGSGLGTKAFF.

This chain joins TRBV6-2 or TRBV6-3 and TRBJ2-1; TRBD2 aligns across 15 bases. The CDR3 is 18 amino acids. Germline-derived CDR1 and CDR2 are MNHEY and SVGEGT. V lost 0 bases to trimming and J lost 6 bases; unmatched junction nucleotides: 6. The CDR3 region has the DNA TGTGCCAGCAGTTACTCCAGGACTAGCGGGAGGGCCCTCAATGAGCAGTTCTTC. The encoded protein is CASSYSRTSGRALNEQFF.

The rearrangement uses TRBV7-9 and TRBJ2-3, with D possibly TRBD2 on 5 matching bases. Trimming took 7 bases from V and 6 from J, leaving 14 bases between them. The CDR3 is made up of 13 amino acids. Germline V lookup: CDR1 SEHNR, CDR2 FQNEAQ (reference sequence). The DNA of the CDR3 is TGTGCCAGCATAGGGAGAACCCGGGATACGCAGTATTTT. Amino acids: CASIGRTRDTQYF.

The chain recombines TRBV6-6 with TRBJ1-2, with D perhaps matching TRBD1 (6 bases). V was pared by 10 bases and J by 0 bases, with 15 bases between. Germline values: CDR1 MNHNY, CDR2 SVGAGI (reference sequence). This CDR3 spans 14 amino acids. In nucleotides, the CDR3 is TGTGCCATCAGATCCCGGACAGCTAACTATGGCTACACCTTC. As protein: CAIRSRTANYGYTF.

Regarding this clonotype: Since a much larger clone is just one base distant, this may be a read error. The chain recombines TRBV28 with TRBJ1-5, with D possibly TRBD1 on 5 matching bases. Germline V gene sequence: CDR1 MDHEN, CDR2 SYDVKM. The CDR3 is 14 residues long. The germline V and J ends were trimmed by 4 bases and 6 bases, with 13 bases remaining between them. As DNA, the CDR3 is TGTGCCAGCAGTTCCTCGGGGGTCTGTCAGCCCCAGCATTTT. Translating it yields CASSSSGVCQPQHF.

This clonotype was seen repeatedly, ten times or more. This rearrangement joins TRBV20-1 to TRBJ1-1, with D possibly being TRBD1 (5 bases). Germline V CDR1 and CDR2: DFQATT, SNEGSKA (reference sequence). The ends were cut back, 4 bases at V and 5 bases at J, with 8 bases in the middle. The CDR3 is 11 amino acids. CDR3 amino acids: CSAMGGTEAFF. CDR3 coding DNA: TGCAGTGCTATGGGGGGAACTGAAGCTTTCTTT.

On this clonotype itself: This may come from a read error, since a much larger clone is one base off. This CDR3 is CASSSGQGVMVTEAFF. CDR3 DNA sequence: TGTGCCAGCAGTTCCGGACAGGGAGTGATGGTCACTGAAGCTTTCTTT. V and J are TRBV27 and TRBJ1-1, with TRBD1 matching 8 bases. CDR1 MNHEY and CDR2 SMNVEV come from the germline V gene (reference sequence). The CDR3 has 16 residues. The V segment lost 4 bases and the J segment 4 bases; nucleotides outside the gene matches: 11.

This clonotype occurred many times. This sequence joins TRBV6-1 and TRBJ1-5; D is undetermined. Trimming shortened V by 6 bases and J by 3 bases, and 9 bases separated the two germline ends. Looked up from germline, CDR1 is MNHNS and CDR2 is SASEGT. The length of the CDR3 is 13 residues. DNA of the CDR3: TGTGCCAGCAGATCCGGACCCAATCAGCCCCAGCATTTT. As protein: CASRSGPNQPQHF.

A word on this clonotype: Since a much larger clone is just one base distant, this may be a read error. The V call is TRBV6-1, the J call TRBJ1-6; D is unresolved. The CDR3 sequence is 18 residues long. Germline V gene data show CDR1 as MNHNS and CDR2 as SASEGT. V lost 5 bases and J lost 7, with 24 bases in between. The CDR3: CASSTPVTLYTRNSPLHF. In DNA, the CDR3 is TGTGCCAGCAGTACTCCTGTGACCTTATACACTAGGAATTCACCCCTCCACTTT.

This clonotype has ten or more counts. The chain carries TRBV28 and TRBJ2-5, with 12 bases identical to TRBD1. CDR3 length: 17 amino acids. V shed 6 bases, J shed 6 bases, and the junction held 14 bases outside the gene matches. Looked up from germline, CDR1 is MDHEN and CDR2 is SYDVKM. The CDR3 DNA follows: TGTGCCAGCAGCCAACATCCCGGGACAGGGGGCTTTCAGACCCAGTACTTC. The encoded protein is CASSQHPGTGGFQTQYF.